Listed below are T cell receptor beta chains from one sample, sequenced in a study of blood T cell repertoires in COVID-19. The assay was immunoSEQ multiplex PCR, and TCRdb's table has in-frame clones only and misses some. This table has approximately 170,000 clones, about 74% appearing once. Sequencing was done on a sample of peripheral blood. All receptors come from a woman of 80 years or more with acute or convalescent COVID-19. Both conserved end residues are part of each CDR3. The order of the fields is V gene, D gene, CDR3 protein. A D gene is named only where the DNA matches it firmly.

TRBV28	-	CASSSQGTDTDTQYF
TRBV5-1	TRBD2	CASRWAGGNIQYF
TRBV19	-	CASSIAPSSGYTF
TRBV7-2	TRBD2	CASSLLSGINTGELFF
TRBV10-2	TRBD2	CASSHSPFPDGGSYYNEQFF
TRBV6-1	-	CASSEFAGDGQPQHF
TRBV28	TRBD1	CASSTRQGAGAFF
TRBV28	-	CASSRSGQGLNTEAFF
TRBV28	-	CASSPTTNEKLFF
TRBV6-4	TRBD2	CASRETSGSVNEQFF
TRBV10-3	-	CATDRGRGGLGTEAFF
TRBV3-1/TRBV3-2	TRBD2	CASSQGLAESYNEQFF
TRBV6-5	-	CASIFGPTSTYEQYF
TRBV5-1	-	CASSLVTGKSYNEQFF
TRBV5-8	-	CASSLVGGTIYF
TRBV28	-	CASRNGQLYNSPLHF
TRBV15	-	CATSRVKGAYGYTF
TRBV19	TRBD2	CASSIIAGNEQFF
TRBV12-3/TRBV12-4	-	CASSLMGFAEAFF
TRBV2	TRBD2	CASSLGQGGTGELFF
TRBV7-8	TRBD1	CASSTRDRGDYEQYF
TRBV27	-	CASSLSRGQETQYF
TRBV9	TRBD2	CASSVAQAGTTDEQFF
TRBV27	-	CASSTTGYYEQYF
TRBV6-6	TRBD1	CASSTPGQGNTIYF
TRBV27	-	CASRAWESTGELFF